This T cell receptor (beta chain) was recorded in a study of OX40 agonist ivuxolimab in advanced cancers. Across the study: Enrolled patients in dose escalation had cancers that were hepatocellular carcinoma, melanoma, renal cell or head and neck cancer. Study-level points and caveats: The authors did not determine the antigen specificity of the expanded peripheral T cells. CD8+ T cells averaged more expanded clones than CD4+.

Researchers took blood at baseline, on cycle 4 day 1, and on cycle 7 day 1. Using immunoSEQ multiplex PCR, the repertoire was profiled, and TCRdb retains in-frame clones only, with some absent. The sample lists approximately 52,000 clones, 70% to 85% occurring once. Regarding this clone: Its antigen is unidentified.

This CDR3 spans 14 amino acids. J lost 5 bases, V lost 7 bases, and 2 bases had no gene match. Germline values: CDR1 LGHNA, CDR2 YSLEER. The clonotype comes from an adult with an advanced solid tumor such as melanoma, head and neck, liver or kidney cancer. The V call is TRBV4-3, the J call TRBJ2-2; 12 bases line up with TRBD2. This specimen consisted of CD4+ or CD8+ T cells sorted from blood, obtained in a trial of the OX40 agonist ivuxolimab. CDR3 loop: CASTGTSGTGELFF. CDR3 nucleotides: TGCGCCAGCACCGGGACTAGCGGGACCGGGGAGCTGTTTTTT.